This record covers a single T cell receptor (beta chain). As yet, its antigen is unknown. The CDR3 is 13 amino acids. The germline V gene has CDR1 SGDLS and CDR2 YYNGEE. V was pared by 7 bases and J by 1 base, with 8 bases between. As for time point: patch test 3, about 24 weeks after DPC sensitization. Treatment noted: therapeutic diphenylcyclopropenone sensitization with weekly scalp DPC. The data stem from a study of human T cells and chemical hapten exposure. Study-level findings and limits: With DPC sensitization, TCRs exceeding 1 in 1000 frequency showed no change.

Single cDNA molecules in the library carried unique molecular identifiers attached during preparation. TCRdb re-called the RACE reads with MiXCR, one entry per CDR3 protein. The repertoire holds 150,000 to 200,000 distinct CDR3 sequences, with around a quarter as singletons. The source material was whole blood, sampled in connection with sensitization to the hapten diphenylcyclopropenone (DPC). The chain uses TRBV9 and TRBJ2-2; D gene uncertain. This sequence originates from a woman aged 40 to 49 with alopecia areata. Some clones in this sample may be carry-over from other donors' samples. Here the CDR3 DNA reads TGTGCCAGCGAACAGAGGAACACCGGGGAGCTGTTTTTT. Encoded protein: CASEQRNTGELFF.